The 27 T cell receptor beta chains below were found in one sample sequenced in a study of blood T cell repertoires in COVID-19. Profiling relied on immunoSEQ multiplex PCR, and the TCRdb table lists in-frame clones only, not all of them. Among 250,000 to 350,000 clones listed, 80% to 90% were seen once. Sequencing was done on a sample of peripheral blood. The receptors here all came from a woman aged 45-65 years with acute or convalescent COVID-19.

This rearrangement joins TRBV19 to TRBJ2-3, with D tentatively TRBD2 (5 bases). Looked up from germline, CDR1 is LNHDA and CDR2 is SQIVND (reference sequence). V dropped 8 bases and J dropped 13 bases, with 13 bases sitting between them. CDR3 length equals 10 residues. The CDR3 sequence: CASSPPREYF. The CDR3 coding sequence is TGTGCCAGTTCGCCACCGCGGGAGTATTTT.

J is TRBJ1-2 and V is TRBV7-2; 9 bases agree with TRBD1. There are 16 residues in the CDR3. With V trimmed by 1 base and J by 5 bases, 8 bases remained unmatched. The germline V gene encodes CDR1 SGHTA and CDR2 FQGNSA. The CDR3 sequence is CASSLDRAQGAYGYTF. The CDR3 DNA reads TGTGCCAGCAGCTTAGATCGAGCACAGGGGGCTTATGGCTACACCTTC.

The CDR3 bases are TGTGCCAGCAGGCAATACCAGGAATTTGAAGCTTTCTTT. It is translated as CASRQYQEFEAFF. The rearrangement uses TRBV27 and TRBJ1-1, with D unclear. In germline, CDR1 is MNHEY, CDR2 SMNVEV (reference sequence). The length of the CDR3 is 13 residues. V lost 6 bases and J lost 7, with 15 bases in between.

V gene TRBV27 combines with J gene TRBJ2-7; 8 bases fit TRBD1. With V trimmed by 8 bases and J by 2 bases, 5 bases remained unmatched. The CDR3 has 13 residues. Germline V gene lookup returns CDR1 MNHEY and CDR2 SMNVEV (reference sequence). In DNA form, the CDR3 reads TGTGCCAGCCTGGACAGGGCCACCTACGAGCAGTACTTC. Amino acid sequence: CASLDRATYEQYF.

The rearrangement uses TRBV7-3 and TRBJ1-2; 8 bases line up with TRBD1. This CDR3 contains 13 residues. Trimming at V came to 5 bases and at J to 3 bases, leaving 2 bases not matched to a gene. Germline V gene lookup returns CDR1 SGHTA and CDR2 FQGTGA. The CDR3 is CASSPGGDYGYTF. The CDR3 nucleotides read TGTGCCAGCAGCCCAGGGGGCGACTATGGCTACACCTTC.

This rearrangement joins TRBV3-1 (or the pseudogene TRBV3-2) to TRBJ2-1; 7 bases are shared with TRBD2. CDR1 and CDR2 from the germline V gene are LGHDT and YNNKEL (reference sequence). With V trimmed by 4 bases and J by 3 bases, 6 bases remained unmatched. The CDR3 totals 15 residues. The CDR3 DNA reads as TGTGCCAGCAGCCGGGGCCGGGAGGTCTACAATGAGCAGTTCTTC. This codes for CASSRGREVYNEQFF.

Only a few counts were recorded for this clone. The V and J genes are TRBV12-3 or TRBV12-4 and TRBJ1-1; possible D gene TRBD1, 6 bases. The CDR3 runs to 13 residues. The V end was cut by 7 bases, the J end by 7 bases, with 16 bases between. The CDR3 DNA sequence: TGTGCCAGCATCAGGGGACCCGGCGGTGAAGCTTTCTTT. As protein: CASIRGPGGEAFF.

A single count supports this clone. The chain is built from TRBV30 and TRBJ2-5, with TRBD2 as a possible D gene (6 bases). The CDR3 is 16 amino acids. Germline V gives CDR1 GTSNPN, CDR2 SVGIG (reference sequence). Trimming shortened V by 5 bases and J by 4 bases, and 23 bases separated the two germline ends. The CDR3, as DNA: TGTGCCTGGTCTGCAGCGGGTGGTGCGGCTAGAGAGACCCAGTACTTC. This sequence encodes CAWSAAGGAARETQYF.

The chain links TRBV6-5 to TRBJ1-5, with D possibly TRBD1 on 5 matching bases. The CDR3 covers 12 residues. Germline CDR1 and CDR2: MNHEY and SVGAGI. Written as DNA, the CDR3 is TGTGTCGCCAGGACATCGAATCAGCCCCAGCATTTT. Its translation: CVARTSNQPQHF.

The chain couples TRBV12-3 or TRBV12-4 to TRBJ1-4; D is uncertain. This CDR3 region has 11 residues. With 8 bases removed from V and 6 bases from J, the gap between germline ends came to 7 bases. The CDR3 protein is CASGLDEKLFF. Here the CDR3 DNA reads TGTGCCAGCGGCTTGGATGAAAAACTGTTTTTT.

V and J are TRBV2 and TRBJ2-6, with D tentatively TRBD1 (6 bases). This CDR3 contains 16 residues. V lost 1 base and J 4 bases, leaving 11 bases between the germline ends. CDR1 and CDR2 from the germline V gene are SNHLY and FYNNEI. The CDR3 spells CASSEGWGLGANVLTF. The CDR3 DNA sequence: TGTGCCAGCAGTGAAGGTTGGGGGCTCGGGGCCAACGTCCTGACTTTC.

The CDR3 sequence: CATSDFDSNNEQFF. CDR3 bases: TGTGCCACCAGTGATTTCGACAGCAACAATGAGCAGTTCTTC. The chain combines TRBV24-1 with TRBJ2-1; possible D gene TRBD1, 5 bases. Germline loops: CDR1 KGHDR, CDR2 SFDVKD. Trimming took off 1 base at V and 5 bases at J, with 8 bases between the two ends. This CDR3 contains 14 residues.

This clone occurred once. The rearrangement links TRBV7-9 to TRBJ2-2; perhaps TRBD2 as D (5 bases). CDR3 length: 15 residues. Trimming left V 1 base short and J 4 bases short, with 10 bases between. Germline CDR1 reads SEHNR; CDR2 reads FQNEAQ (reference sequence). The CDR3 loop is CASSLVQEVTGELFF. The CDR3, as DNA: TGTGCCAGCAGCTTAGTCCAGGAGGTCACCGGGGAGCTGTTTTTT.

This clone was recorded only once. The chain has TRBV19 and TRBJ2-7; D not certain. The V gene's germline CDR1 is LNHDA and CDR2 SQIVND (reference sequence). The CDR3 is 10 residues long. Trimming cost V 8 bases and J 3 bases, with 5 bases left between them. This CDR3 reads CASGDYEQYF. In nucleotides, the CDR3 is TGTGCCAGTGGAGACTACGAGCAGTACTTC.

The chain combines TRBV27 with TRBJ1-1, with D possibly TRBD1 on 6 matching bases. V was shortened by 6 bases and J by 0 bases, with 11 bases between the two germline ends. The CDR3 has 14 residues. Germline CDR1 is MNHEY and CDR2 is SMNVEV (reference sequence). CDR3: CASRPTGMNTEAFF. CDR3 coding DNA: TGTGCCAGCAGGCCAACAGGGATGAACACTGAAGCTTTCTTT.

The chain uses TRBV5-8 and TRBJ2-1, with TRBD2 identical over 8 bases. CDR1 and CDR2 (germline): SGHTS, YDEGEE. The V and J ends lost 3 bases and 0 bases, in that order; junction bases with no gene match: 8. The CDR3 is 17 amino acids. CDR3 protein: CASSSIGGGNSYNEQFF. CDR3 sequence (DNA): TGTGCCAGCAGCTCCATCGGGGGGGGCAACTCCTACAATGAGCAGTTCTTC.

Comment on this clone: The junction departs from germline at one end; a sequencing error may be responsible. The chain is built from TRBV4-3 and TRBJ1-6, with a possible D match to TRBD1 (5 bases). The CDR3 is made up of 15 amino acids. Germline CDR1 is LGHNA and CDR2 is YSLEER. CDR3 sequence (DNA): TGCGCCAGCAGCCAGGGGCCCTCCTTTAATTCACCCCTCCACTTT. Translating gives CASSQGPSFNSPLHF.

This chain links TRBV13 with TRBJ1-1; D unresolved. In germline, CDR1 is PRHDT, CDR2 FYEKMQ (reference sequence). The CDR3 covers 13 residues. Trimming pared 4 bases from V and 1 base from J, leaving 7 bases between. The CDR3 DNA reads as TGTGCCAGCAGCTACGACAAGAACACTGAAGCTTTCTTT. This codes for CASSYDKNTEAFF.

A remark on this clone: Other DNA sequences from this sample encode an identical CDR3 as well. This rearrangement joins TRBV11-2 to TRBJ1-1, with 10 bases identical to TRBD1. V gave up 1 base and J gave up 5 bases; unmatched junction bases: 10. Per the germline V gene, CDR1 is SGHAT and CDR2 is FQNNGV. The CDR3 runs to 17 residues. This chain's CDR3 is CASSLGGQGLGKTEAFF. CDR3 nucleotide sequence: TGTGCCAGCAGCTTAGGGGGACAGGGGTTAGGAAAAACTGAAGCTTTCTTT.

The chain combines TRBV9 with TRBJ2-3; TRBD2 matches 7 bases. CDR1 and CDR2 from the germline V gene are SGDLS and YYNGEE. The trim removed 0 bases at V and 3 bases at J, leaving 7 bases unmatched. This CDR3 has 16 amino acids. CDR3 residues: CASSVVRASGTDTQYF. CDR3 nucleotides: TGTGCCAGCAGCGTAGTTCGTGCTAGCGGTACAGATACGCAGTATTTT.

This chain links TRBV6-6 with TRBJ2-7; 12 bases fit TRBD1. CDR1 is MNHNY and CDR2 is SVGAGI in the germline V gene (reference sequence). V was clipped by 7 bases and J by 6 bases; unmatched bases: 13. This CDR3 spans 16 amino acids. For the CDR3, the DNA is TGTGCCAGCACCAATCGGAAAGGGACAGGGGGCTCCGAGCAGTACTTC. Protein sequence: CASTNRKGTGGSEQYF.

This clone was counted between two and nine times. The chain employs TRBV4-1 and TRBJ2-5, with D uncertain. Germline V gene lookup returns CDR1 MGHRA and CDR2 YSYEKL. Trimming removed 4 bases at V and 6 bases at J, with 15 bases between. CDR3 length: 14 residues. The CDR3 is CASSPGSIGQTQYF. CDR3 nucleotides: TGCGCCAGCAGCCCGGGTTCCATAGGCCAGACCCAGTACTTC.

The rearrangement joins TRBV29-1 to TRBJ2-4; 11 bases agree with TRBD2. This CDR3 region has 13 residues. Trimming removed 7 bases from V and 9 bases from J; junction bases left unmatched: 8. Germline V CDR1 and CDR2: SQVTM, ANQGSEA. CDR3: CSGSGGEPGIQYF. In DNA, the CDR3 is TGCAGCGGTAGCGGGGGGGAGCCGGGCATTCAGTACTTC. Full variable domain (remainder filled in from reference TRBV29-1 and TRBJ2-4): SAVISQKPSRDICQRGTSLTIQCQVDSQVTMMFWYRQQPGQSLTLIATANQGSEATYESGFVIDKFPISRPNLTFSTLTVSNMSPEDSSIYLCSGSGGEPGIQYFGAGTRLSVL.

This sequence joins TRBV3-1 (or the pseudogene TRBV3-2) and TRBJ1-3, with D tentatively TRBD1 (5 bases). This CDR3 comprises 15 residues. The germline gives CDR1 LGHDT, CDR2 YNNKEL (reference sequence). V was trimmed by 2 bases and J by 7 bases, leaving 15 bases between them. CDR3: CASSQSETEENTIYF. The CDR3 bases are TGTGCCAGCAGCCAATCGGAGACAGAGGAGAACACCATATATTTT.

This chain's CDR3 is CSASKRNTEAFF. CDR3 sequence (DNA): TGCAGTGCAAGTAAGAGGAACACTGAAGCTTTCTTT. The rearrangement links TRBV20-1 to TRBJ1-1; no reliable D call. With 6 bases removed from V and 1 base from J, the gap between germline ends came to 9 bases. The CDR3 is made up of 12 amino acids. Germline V gene data show CDR1 as DFQATT and CDR2 as SNEGSKA (reference sequence).

This clone was counted a few times. Other DNA variants within this sample encode the same CDR3. J is TRBJ2-5 and V is TRBV5-1; D unresolved. V was cut by 4 bases and J by 0 bases, with 4 bases left in between. The CDR3 contains 12 residues. Germline CDR1 SGHRS, CDR2 YFSETQ. The CDR3 here is CASSPDQETQYF. As DNA, the CDR3 is TGCGCCAGCAGCCCGGACCAAGAGACCCAGTACTTC.

This clone is a singleton in its sample. The V call is TRBV5-8, the J call TRBJ1-6; D gene unclear. CDR1 and CDR2 (germline): SGHTS, YDEGEE. With 0 bases removed from V and 0 bases from J, the gap between germline ends came to 7 bases. The CDR3 length is 16 residues. The CDR3 loop is CASSLEQSSYNSPLHF. CDR3 sequence (DNA): TGTGCCAGCAGCTTGGAACAGAGCTCCTATAATTCACCCCTCCACTTT.